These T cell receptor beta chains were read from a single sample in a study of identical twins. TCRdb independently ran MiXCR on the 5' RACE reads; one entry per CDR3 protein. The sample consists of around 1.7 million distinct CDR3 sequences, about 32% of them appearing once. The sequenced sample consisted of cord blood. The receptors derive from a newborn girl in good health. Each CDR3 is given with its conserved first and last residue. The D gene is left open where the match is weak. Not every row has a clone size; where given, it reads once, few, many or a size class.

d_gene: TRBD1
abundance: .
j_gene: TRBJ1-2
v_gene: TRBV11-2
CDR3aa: CASSSPFGDRRRHYGYTF
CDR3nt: TGTGCCAGCAGCTCGCCCTTCGGGGACAGGCGTCGTCACTATGGCTACACCTTC

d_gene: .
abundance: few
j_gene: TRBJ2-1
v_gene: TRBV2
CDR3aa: CASSEDPGLYNEQFF
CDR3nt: TGTGCCAGCAGTGAAGACCCGGGCCTCTACAATGAGCAGTTCTTC

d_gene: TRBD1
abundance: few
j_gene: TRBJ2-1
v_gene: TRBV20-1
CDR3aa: CSADGDRGNEQFF
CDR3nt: TGCAGTGCCGACGGGGACAGGGGTAATGAGCAGTTCTTC

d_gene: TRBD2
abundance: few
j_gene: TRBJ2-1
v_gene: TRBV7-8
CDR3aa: CASSLRWLAGGLFSSYNEQFF
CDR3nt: TGTGCCAGCAGCCTCCGGTGGTTAGCGGGAGGGCTCTTTAGCTCCTACAATGAGCAGTTCTTC

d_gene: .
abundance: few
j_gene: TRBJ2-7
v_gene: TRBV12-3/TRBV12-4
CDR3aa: CASSSWTDSYEQYF
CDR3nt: TGTGCCAGCAGTTCTTGGACGGATTCCTACGAGCAGTACTTC

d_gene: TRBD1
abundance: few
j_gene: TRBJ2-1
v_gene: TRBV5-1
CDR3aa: CASSVRDRSNEQFF
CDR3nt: TGCGCCAGCAGCGTCCGGGACAGAAGCAATGAGCAGTTCTTC

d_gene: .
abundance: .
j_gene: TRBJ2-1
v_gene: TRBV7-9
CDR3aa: CASSPKPGHRSYNEQFF
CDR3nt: TGTGCCAGCAGCCCAAAACCGGGACACCGCTCCTACAATGAGCAGTTCTTC

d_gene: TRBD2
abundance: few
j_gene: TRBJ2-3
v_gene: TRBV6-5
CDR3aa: CASSYKGTSGYTDTQYF
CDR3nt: TGTGCCAGCAGTTACAAGGGGACTAGCGGCTACACAGATACGCAGTATTTT

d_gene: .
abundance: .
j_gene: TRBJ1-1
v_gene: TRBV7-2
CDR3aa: CASSLVFKGGEAFF
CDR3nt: TGTGCCAGCAGCTTAGTTTTCAAGGGCGGTGAAGCTTTCTTT

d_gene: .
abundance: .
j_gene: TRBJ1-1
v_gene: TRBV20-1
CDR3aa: CSRSGRINTEAFF
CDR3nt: TGCAGCAGATCAGGCAGGATTAACACTGAAGCTTTCTTT

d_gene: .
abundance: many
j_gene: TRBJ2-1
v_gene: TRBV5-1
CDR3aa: CASSLAKRQYNEQFF
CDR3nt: TGCGCCAGCAGCTTGGCCAAAAGACAGTACAATGAGCAGTTCTTC

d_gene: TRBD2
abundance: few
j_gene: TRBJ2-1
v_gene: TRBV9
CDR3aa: CASSEGPQTSGIGYYNEQFF
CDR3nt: TGTGCCAGCAGCGAGGGACCTCAGACTAGCGGGATCGGGTACTACAATGAGCAGTTCTTC

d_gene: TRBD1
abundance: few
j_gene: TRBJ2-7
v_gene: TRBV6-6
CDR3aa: CASRDFLRDSQYF
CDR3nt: TGTGCCAGCCGCGACTTCCTCCGGGACAGTCAGTACTTC

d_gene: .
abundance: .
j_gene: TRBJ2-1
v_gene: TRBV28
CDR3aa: CASSSSSGTDYNEQFF
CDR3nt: TGTGCCAGCAGTTCGTCCAGCGGGACAGACTACAATGAGCAGTTCTTC

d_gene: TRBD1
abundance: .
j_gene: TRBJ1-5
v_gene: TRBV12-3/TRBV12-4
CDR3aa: CASRSQGASNQPQHF
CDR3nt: TGTGCCAGCAGGTCTCAGGGGGCCAGCAATCAGCCCCAGCATTTT

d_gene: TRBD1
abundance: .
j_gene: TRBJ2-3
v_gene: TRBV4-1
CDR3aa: CASSLGGGTGDTQYF
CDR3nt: TGCGCCAGCAGCCTCGGCGGTGGGACAGGTGATACGCAGTATTTT

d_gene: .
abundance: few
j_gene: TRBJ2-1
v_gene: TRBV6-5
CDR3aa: CASSYSNGDEQFF
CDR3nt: TGTGCCAGCAGTTACTCGAATGGCGATGAGCAGTTCTTC

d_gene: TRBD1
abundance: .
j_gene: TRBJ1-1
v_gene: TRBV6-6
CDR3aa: CASTHGGTANTEAFF
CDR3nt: TGTGCCAGCACCCACGGCGGGACAGCCAACACTGAAGCTTTCTTT

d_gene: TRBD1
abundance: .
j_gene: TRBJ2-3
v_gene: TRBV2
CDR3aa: CAGAGTVDTDTQYF
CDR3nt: TGTGCCGGCGCCGGGACAGTGGACACAGATACGCAGTATTTT

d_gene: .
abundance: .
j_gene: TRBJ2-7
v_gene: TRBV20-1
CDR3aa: CSATGTLSSEQYF
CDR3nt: TGCAGTGCCACCGGGACCCTATCTAGCGAGCAGTACTTC

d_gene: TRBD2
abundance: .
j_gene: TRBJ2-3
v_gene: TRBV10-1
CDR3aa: CATSEPSGGSDTQYF
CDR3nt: TGCGCCACCAGTGAGCCTAGCGGGGGATCAGATACGCAGTATTTT

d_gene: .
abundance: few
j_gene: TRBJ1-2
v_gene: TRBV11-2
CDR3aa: CASSLAEGVDGYTF
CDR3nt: TGTGCCAGCAGCTTAGCCGAAGGGGTAGATGGCTACACCTTC

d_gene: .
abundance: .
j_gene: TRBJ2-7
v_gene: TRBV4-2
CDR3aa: CASSRPLPGLYYNEQYF
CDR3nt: TGTGCCAGCAGCCGCCCCCTACCGGGACTTTACTACAATGAGCAGTACTTC

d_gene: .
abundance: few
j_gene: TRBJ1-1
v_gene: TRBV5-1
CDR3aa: CASSLVFRANTEAFF
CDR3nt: TGCGCCAGCAGCTTGGTATTCAGGGCTAACACTGAAGCTTTCTTT

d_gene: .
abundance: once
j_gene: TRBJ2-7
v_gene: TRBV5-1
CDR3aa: CASHLGGEGTYEQYF
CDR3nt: TGCGCCAGCCATCTCGGGGGCGAGGGAACCTACGAGCAGTACTTC

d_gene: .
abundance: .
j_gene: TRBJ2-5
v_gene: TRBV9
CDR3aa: CASSVDFLAGAKDEQYF
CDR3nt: TGTGCCAGCAGCGTAGATTTCCTAGCTGGGGCCAAGGATGAGCAGTACTTC

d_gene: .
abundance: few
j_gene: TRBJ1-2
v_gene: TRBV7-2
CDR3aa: CASSLVTGGSYGYTF
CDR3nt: TGTGCCAGCAGCTTAGTAACTGGGGGCAGCTATGGCTACACCTTC

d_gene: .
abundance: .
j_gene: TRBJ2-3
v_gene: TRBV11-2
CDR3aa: CASSLAGGHLDTQYF
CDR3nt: TGTGCCAGCAGCTTAGCTGGGGGGCATTTAGATACGCAGTATTTT

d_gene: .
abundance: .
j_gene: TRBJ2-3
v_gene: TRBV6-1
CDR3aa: CASSELRRDTQYF
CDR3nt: TGTGCCAGCAGTGAGTTACGACGTGATACGCAGTATTTT

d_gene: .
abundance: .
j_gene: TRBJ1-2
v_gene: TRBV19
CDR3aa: CASSISGGINYGYTF
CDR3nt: TGTGCCAGTAGTATATCGGGGGGCATCAACTATGGCTACACCTTC

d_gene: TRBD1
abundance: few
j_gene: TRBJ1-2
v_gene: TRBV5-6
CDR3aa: CASSLVSGGGYTF
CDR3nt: TGTGCCAGCAGCTTGGTGTCAGGGGGCGGCTACACCTTC

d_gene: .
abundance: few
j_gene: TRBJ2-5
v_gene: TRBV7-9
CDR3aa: CASSLAHPQGETQYF
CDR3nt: TGTGCCAGCAGCTTAGCTCACCCCCAGGGAGAGACCCAGTACTTC

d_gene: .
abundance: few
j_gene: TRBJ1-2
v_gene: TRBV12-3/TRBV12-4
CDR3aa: CASSLGTATLYGYTF
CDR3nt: TGTGCCAGCAGTTTGGGGACCGCTACCCTCTATGGCTACACCTTC

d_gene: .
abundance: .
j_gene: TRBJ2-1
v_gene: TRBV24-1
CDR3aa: CATSASRPAAYKTVYNEQFF
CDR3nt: TGTGCCACCAGTGCGTCAAGGCCGGCGGCGTACAAGACGGTGTACAATGAGCAGTTCTTC

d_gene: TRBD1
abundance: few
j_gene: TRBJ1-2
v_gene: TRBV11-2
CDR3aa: CASSYTGGISYGYTF
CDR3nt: TGTGCCAGCAGTTATACAGGGGGCATTAGCTATGGCTACACCTTC

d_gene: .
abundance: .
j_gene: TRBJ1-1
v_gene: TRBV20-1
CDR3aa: CSARGTKGGQEAFF
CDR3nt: TGCAGTGCTAGAGGCACAAAAGGTGGGCAGGAAGCTTTCTTT

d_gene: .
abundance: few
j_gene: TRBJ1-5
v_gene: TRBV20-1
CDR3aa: CSARDLGGGNQPQHF
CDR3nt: TGCAGTGCTAGAGATTTGGGGGGAGGCAATCAGCCCCAGCATTTT

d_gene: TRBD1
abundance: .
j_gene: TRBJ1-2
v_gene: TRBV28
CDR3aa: CASTKGQVGGYTF
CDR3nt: TGTGCCAGCACCAAGGGACAGGTCGGCGGCTACACCTTC

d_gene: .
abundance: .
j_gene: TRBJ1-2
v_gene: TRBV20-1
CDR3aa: CSARARVWDGYTF
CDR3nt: TGCAGTGCTAGAGCAAGGGTTTGGGATGGCTACACCTTC

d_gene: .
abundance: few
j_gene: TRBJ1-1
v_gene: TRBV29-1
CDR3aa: CSVGSPRDTEAFF
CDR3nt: TGCAGCGTTGGCAGCCCGAGGGACACTGAAGCTTTCTTT

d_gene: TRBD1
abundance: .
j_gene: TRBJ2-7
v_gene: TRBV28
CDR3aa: CASSTTGGLAYEQYF
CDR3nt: TGTGCCAGCAGCACGACAGGGGGCTTGGCCTACGAGCAGTACTTC

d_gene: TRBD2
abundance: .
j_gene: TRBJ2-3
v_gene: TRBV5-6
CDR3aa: CASSFPARLADLTDTQYF
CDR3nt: TGTGCCAGCAGCTTCCCCGCCCGACTAGCGGACCTCACAGATACGCAGTATTTT

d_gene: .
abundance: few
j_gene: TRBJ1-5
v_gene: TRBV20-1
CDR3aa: CSARKPNQPQHF
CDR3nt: TGCAGTGCTCGAAAACCTAATCAGCCCCAGCATTTT

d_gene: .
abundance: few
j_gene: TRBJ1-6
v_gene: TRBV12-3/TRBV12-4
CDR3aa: CASRPHRSNSPLHF
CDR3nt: TGTGCCAGCAGACCCCACAGGAGCAATTCACCCCTCCACTTT

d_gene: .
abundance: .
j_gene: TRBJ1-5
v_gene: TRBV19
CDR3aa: CASSIDGLPVQPQHF
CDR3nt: TGTGCCAGTAGTATTGACGGTCTGCCGGTTCAGCCCCAGCATTTT

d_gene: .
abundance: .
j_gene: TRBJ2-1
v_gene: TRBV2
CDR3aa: CASSRSGRYNEQFF
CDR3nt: TGTGCCAGCAGTAGGTCAGGCAGATACAATGAGCAGTTCTTC

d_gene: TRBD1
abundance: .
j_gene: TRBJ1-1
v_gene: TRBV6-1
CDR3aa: CASSERTGPEAFF
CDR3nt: TGTGCCAGCAGTGAACGGACAGGCCCTGAAGCTTTCTTT

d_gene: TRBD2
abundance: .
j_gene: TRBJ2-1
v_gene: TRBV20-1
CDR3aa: CSAIRASGRGGYNEQFF
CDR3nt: TGCAGTGCTATCAGGGCTAGCGGGAGAGGGGGATACAATGAGCAGTTCTTC